The 15 T cell receptor beta chains below were found in one sample sequenced in a study of blood T cell repertoires in COVID-19. The table came from immunoSEQ multiplex PCR; TCRdb's copy has only in-frame clones and leaves some out. The sample lists approximately 140,000 clones, approximately 83% occurring once. Sequenced material: peripheral blood. The receptor set was obtained from a human donor in a cohort sampled during active COVID-19.

The chain links TRBV20-1 to TRBJ1-5; D is unresolved. CDR3 length: 16 residues. The V end lost 3 bases, the J end lost 3 bases, and 18 bases lay between the germline ends. Germline V gives CDR1 DFQATT, CDR2 SNEGSKA (reference sequence). CDR3 protein: CSASSGGLSANQPQHF. CDR3 bases: TGCAGTGCTAGTTCTGGCGGACTAAGTGCCAATCAGCCCCAGCATTTT.

This clone has just a few counts. The V call is TRBV5-1, the J call TRBJ2-5, with TRBD2 matching 13 bases. The CDR3 loop spans 16 amino acids. V gave up 3 bases and J gave up 2 bases; unmatched junction bases: 4. Germline CDR1 is SGHRS and CDR2 is YFSETQ. CDR3 nucleotide sequence: TGCGCCAGCAGCTCCTTGGGACTAGCGGGGCAAGAGACCCAGTACTTC. Translation gives CASSSLGLAGQETQYF.

The CDR3: CASSKEEGAPGANVLTF. CDR3 DNA: TGTGCCAGCAGCAAAGAAGAGGGGGCCCCTGGGGCCAACGTCCTGACTTTC. This chain joins TRBV21-1 and TRBJ2-6; the table's D call, TRBD1, was not checked against the DNA. TRBV21-1 is given as a pseudogene. This CDR3 has 17 amino acids.

This chain joins TRBV7-8 and TRBJ1-2; D is unresolved. The CDR3 is 14 amino acids. CDR1 and CDR2 (germline): SGHVS, FQNEAQ. Between the trimmed V and J ends, which lost 1 base and 0 bases, there was a span of 6 bases. CDR3 protein: CASSLVQTNYGYTF. CDR3 DNA sequence: TGTGCCAGCAGCTTAGTACAGACTAACTATGGCTACACCTTC.

This clone was counted once. The chain joins TRBV19 to TRBJ1-4; the D is unclear. Germline loops: CDR1 LNHDA, CDR2 SQIVND (reference sequence). There are 15 residues in the CDR3. Trimming removed 2 bases from V and 3 bases from J, with 10 bases in between. The DNA for the CDR3 is TGTGCCAGTAGTATATCTTCGGGTGCTAATGAAAAACTGTTTTTT. This encodes CASSISSGANEKLFF.

This clone was seen more than once but under ten times. The rearrangement joins TRBV9 to TRBJ2-2, with 11 bases matching TRBD1. CDR1 is SGDLS and CDR2 is YYNGEE in the germline V gene. CDR3 length equals 16 residues. The J segment lost 4 bases and the V segment lost 4 bases, leaving 6 bases of the junction unmatched. In nucleotides, the CDR3 is TGTGCCAGCAGCTTACGGGACAGGGGGGGCACCGGGGAGCTGTTTTTT. Protein product: CASSLRDRGGTGELFF.

The chain is built from TRBV6-4 and TRBJ2-5; D unresolved. Germline-derived CDR1 and CDR2 are MRHNA and SNTAGT. V lost 7 bases and J lost 0, with 6 bases in between. The length of the CDR3 is 12 residues. CDR3 sequence (DNA): TGTGCCAGCACCATTTACCAAGAGACCCAGTACTTC. This encodes CASTIYQETQYF.

J is TRBJ2-1 and V is TRBV3-1 (or the pseudogene TRBV3-2); a weak D match, TRBD2 (6 bases). V lost 5 bases, J lost 8 bases, and 22 bases lay in between. The CDR3 is 16 amino acids. Per the germline V gene, CDR1 is LGHDT and CDR2 is YNNKEL (reference sequence). The CDR3 loop is CASSLRWRDRGDEQFF. CDR3 in DNA: TGTGCCAGCAGCTTAAGATGGAGGGATAGGGGCGATGAGCAGTTCTTC.

This chain links TRBV5-1 with TRBJ2-1; 9 positions agree with TRBD2. The V gene's germline CDR1 is SGHRS and CDR2 YFSETQ. The length of the CDR3 is 17 residues. Unmatched junction bases numbered 12, after V lost 5 bases and J lost 3 bases. The CDR3 region is CASRDPTSGSDYNEQFF. The CDR3 coding sequence is TGCGCCAGCAGAGACCCAACTAGCGGGTCGGACTACAATGAGCAGTTCTTC.

The V call is TRBV10-2, the J call TRBJ2-1; a weak D match, TRBD2 (5 bases). Trimming took off 6 bases at V and 4 bases at J, with 16 bases between the two ends. CDR3 length: 15 residues. The germline V gene has CDR1 WSHSY and CDR2 SAAADI. As DNA, the CDR3 is TGCGCCAGCAGAGCTAGCCCCATGGGGTACAATGAGCAGTTCTTC. Residues: CASRASPMGYNEQFF.

The table lists this clone with a count of one. This chain joins TRBV2 and TRBJ2-1, with D possibly being TRBD1 (6 bases). The CDR3 is made up of 13 amino acids. V gave up 6 bases and J gave up 10 bases, with 16 bases separating them. CDR1 is SNHLY and CDR2 is FYNNEI in the germline V gene. The CDR3 region is CASSEGDIKEQFF. The DNA for the CDR3 is TGTGCCAGCAGCGAGGGGGACATAAAGGAGCAGTTCTTC.

The V gene is TRBV7-2, the J gene TRBJ2-7; the match to TRBD2 covers 8 bases. V shed 1 base, J shed 2 bases, and the junction held 4 bases outside the gene matches. CDR1 SGHTA and CDR2 FQGNSA come from the germline V gene. This CDR3 has 15 amino acids. The CDR3 region has the DNA TGTGCCAGCAGCTTAGAAGGGACTAGAGCCTACGAGCAGTACTTC. Residues: CASSLEGTRAYEQYF.

CDR3 coding DNA: TGCGCCAGCAGCTTGGGGAGAGCCCTTCTTTCTAACTATGGCTACACCTTC. This translates into CASSLGRALLSNYGYTF. The chain employs TRBV5-1 and TRBJ1-2; unclear D gene. V lost 0 bases and J 0 bases, leaving 15 bases between the germline ends. Germline assignment: CDR1 SGHRS and CDR2 YFSETQ. CDR3 size: 17 residues.

The gene calls are TRBV6-6 and TRBJ1-2, with 11 bases identical to TRBD1. Trimming cost V 5 bases and J 5 bases; bases outside gene matches: 7. The CDR3 contains 15 residues. Germline assignment: CDR1 MNHNY and CDR2 SVGAGI (reference sequence). The CDR3 sequence: CASSTPGTGGYGYTF. DNA for the CDR3: TGTGCCAGCAGTACACCAGGGACAGGGGGATATGGCTACACCTTC.

V usage is TRBV6-2 or TRBV6-3 and J usage is TRBJ2-1; TRBD2 agrees at 7 bases. Germline values: CDR1 MNHEY, CDR2 SVGEGT. The CDR3 extends over 13 amino acids. Trimming cost V 7 bases and J 9 bases; bases outside gene matches: 9. The CDR3 sequence: CASTPTGEGEQFF. CDR3 in DNA: TGTGCCAGCACCCCTACGGGGGAGGGTGAGCAGTTCTTC.